The present T cell receptor beta chain was sequenced within a study of blood T cell repertoires in COVID-19. Study background: PBMCs, B-cell-depleted T cells, or T cells provided the cDNA or gDNA that made up the material.

Germline CDR1 reads MNHNS; CDR2 reads SASEGT. CDR3 length: 13 residues. This clone appeared a few times. The junction does not match germline at one end; this may be a read error. In the authors' workflow: Amplified reference gene primers provided the basis for estimating nucleated cell counts. Using immunoSEQ multiplex PCR, the repertoire was profiled, and TCRdb retains in-frame clones only, with some absent. The DNA was the basis for D and trimming; V, J and clone size are from that table. The data show approximately 180,000 clones, 80% to 90% seen once. The chain carries TRBV6-1 and TRBJ2-7, with D uncertain. The receptor was derived from a human donor with active or convalescent COVID-19. The donor label of this sample is uncertain. Material: peripheral blood. The chain's CDR3 is CASSEVVFEPRDF. The DNA of the CDR3 is TGTGCCAGCAGTGAAGTAGTATTTGAACCACGGGACTTC.